A selection of T cell receptor beta chains follows, all from one sample in a study of circulating tumor DNA in untreated peripheral T-cell lymphoma. Repertoires were generated with immunoSEQ multiplex PCR, while TCRdb's copy carries only in-frame clones and drops some. The sample includes thousands of clones, around four fifths seen only once; the top ten take about 2%. Specimen: tumor tissue. The receptors were sampled from a human donor with peripheral T-cell lymphoma. CDR3s include the opening cysteine and the closing phenylalanine or tryptophan. The D gene is left open where the match is weak. The size field is filled for only some rows; it gives once, few, many or a size class.

J gene | D gene | V gene | clone size | CDR3 DNA | CDR3 protein
TRBJ2-5 | NA | TRBV6-8 | NA | TGTGCCAGCAATGACATGACACAAGAGACCCAGTACTTC | CASNDMTQETQYF
TRBJ1-5 | NA | TRBV11-3 | NA | TGTGCCAGCAGCTTGGGGGACAATAGCAATCAGCCCCAGCATTTT | CASSLGDNSNQPQHF
TRBJ1-2 | NA | TRBV19 | NA | TGTGCCAGTGCCCCCGGCAGTGCCAGTTGGGACTATGGCTACACCTTC | CASAPGSASWDYGYTF
TRBJ1-3 | NA | TRBV6-8 | NA | TGTGCCAGCAGTTACTCCTGGGGAAGCGTCGACTCTGGAAACACCATATATTTT | CASSYSWGSVDSGNTIYF
TRBJ1-1 | NA | TRBV6-8 | NA | TGTGCCATCAGTGCGGTGGGCACTGAAGCTTTCTTT | CAISAVGTEAFF
TRBJ2-3 | TRBD1 | TRBV6-8 | NA | TGTGCCAGCCGTACGGGACAGGGCACAGATACGCAGTATTTT | CASRTGQGTDTQYF
TRBJ2-3 | NA | TRBV19 | few | TGTGCCACCAGCGTGGGTTTCATTGATACGCAGTATTTT | CATSVGFIDTQYF
TRBJ1-2 | NA | TRBV6-8 | NA | TGTGCCAGCAGTTACTCGGGGAGCTTGGGCTACACCTTC | CASSYSGSLGYTF
TRBJ1-3 | NA | TRBV30 | NA | TGTGCCTGGAGTGAGGCCGCAGCTGGAAACACCATATATTTT | CAWSEAAAGNTIYF
TRBJ1-4 | NA | TRBV6-8 | NA | TGTGCCAGCAGTTACGGGGGGGAAAAACTGTTTTTT | CASSYGGEKLFF
TRBJ1-1 | NA | TRBV30 | NA | TGTGCCTGGAGCCTATTGACTTCTGAAGCTTTCTTT | CAWSLLTSEAFF